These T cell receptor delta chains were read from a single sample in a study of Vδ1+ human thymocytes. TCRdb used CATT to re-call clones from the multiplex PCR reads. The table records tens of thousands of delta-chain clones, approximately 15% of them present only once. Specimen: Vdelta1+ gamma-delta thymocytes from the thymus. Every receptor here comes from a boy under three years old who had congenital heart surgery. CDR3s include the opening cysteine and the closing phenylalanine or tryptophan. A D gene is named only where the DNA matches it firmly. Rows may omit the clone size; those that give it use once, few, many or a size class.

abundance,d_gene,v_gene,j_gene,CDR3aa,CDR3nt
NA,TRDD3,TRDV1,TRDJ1,CALGDLLSHGGYGGKLIF,TGTGCTCTTGGGGATCTTCTTTCGCATGGGGGATACGGGGGTAAACTCATCTTT
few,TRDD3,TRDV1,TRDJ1,CALGDFRRWGTNLNQDKLIF,TGTGCTCTTGGGGACTTCCGGCGCTGGGGGACAAACCTAAACCAGGATAAACTCATCTTT
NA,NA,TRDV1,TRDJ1,CALGDPLLPSKEKLIF,TGTGCTCTTGGGGACCCCCTACTACCCTCAAAGGAAAAACTCATCTTT
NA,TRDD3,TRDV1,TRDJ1,CALGGPTFPTGGYEADKLIF,TGTGCTCTTGGGGGCCCGACCTTCCCCACTGGGGGATACGAGGCCGATAAACTCATCTTT
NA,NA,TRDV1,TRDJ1,CALGELDLGVGSDKLIF,TGTGCTCTTGGGGAACTGGACCTCGGGGTTGGGTCCGATAAACTCATCTTT
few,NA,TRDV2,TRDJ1,CACDTRRDPYTDKLIF,TGTGCCTGTGACACTCGGAGGGACCCGTACACCGATAAACTCATCTTT
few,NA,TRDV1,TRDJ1,CALGLRSSGITDKLIF,TGTGCTCTTGGGCTAAGAAGCTCGGGGATTACCGATAAACTCATCTTT
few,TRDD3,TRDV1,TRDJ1,CALGEGITRLGGTDKLIF,TGTGCTCTTGGGGAGGGGATTACGAGGCTGGGGGGAACCGATAAACTCATCTTT
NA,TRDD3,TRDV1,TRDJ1,CALGSWGPTWGIWDKLIF,TGTGCTCTTGGCTCCTGGGGGCCTACCTGGGGGATCTGGGATAAACTCATCTTT
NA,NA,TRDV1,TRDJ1,CALGEPAFLYSYGPMGDTDKLIF,TGTGCTCTTGGGGAACCCGCCTTCCTCTACTCATATGGTCCTATGGGGGACACCGATAAACTCATCTTT
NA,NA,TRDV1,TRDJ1,CALGAASWDTDKLIF,TGTGCTCTTGGGGCGGCCTCTTGGGACACCGATAAACTCATCTTT
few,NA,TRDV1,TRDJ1,CALGEQCTYTDKLIF,TGTGCTCTTGGGGAACAGTGTACCTACACCGATAAACTCATCTTT
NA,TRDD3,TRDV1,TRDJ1,CALGGPMAFPILGENLYTDKLIF,TGTGCTCTTGGGGGACCTATGGCCTTCCCAATACTGGGGGAAAATTTGTACACCGATAAACTCATCTTT
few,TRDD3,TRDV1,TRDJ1,CALGELLRQGPYWGIPMYTDKLIF,TGTGCTCTTGGGGAACTTTTGCGGCAGGGCCCTTACTGGGGGATACCCATGTACACCGATAAACTCATCTTT
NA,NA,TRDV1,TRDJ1,CALGETTFLKIYGGSADKLIF,TGTGCTCTTGGGGAAACGACCTTCCTCAAGATATACGGGGGAAGTGCCGATAAACTCATCTTT
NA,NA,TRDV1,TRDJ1,CALGVLSHRGSVYTDKLIF,TGTGCTCTCGGGGTCCTTTCCCACCGTGGATCCGTGTACACCGATAAACTCATCTTT